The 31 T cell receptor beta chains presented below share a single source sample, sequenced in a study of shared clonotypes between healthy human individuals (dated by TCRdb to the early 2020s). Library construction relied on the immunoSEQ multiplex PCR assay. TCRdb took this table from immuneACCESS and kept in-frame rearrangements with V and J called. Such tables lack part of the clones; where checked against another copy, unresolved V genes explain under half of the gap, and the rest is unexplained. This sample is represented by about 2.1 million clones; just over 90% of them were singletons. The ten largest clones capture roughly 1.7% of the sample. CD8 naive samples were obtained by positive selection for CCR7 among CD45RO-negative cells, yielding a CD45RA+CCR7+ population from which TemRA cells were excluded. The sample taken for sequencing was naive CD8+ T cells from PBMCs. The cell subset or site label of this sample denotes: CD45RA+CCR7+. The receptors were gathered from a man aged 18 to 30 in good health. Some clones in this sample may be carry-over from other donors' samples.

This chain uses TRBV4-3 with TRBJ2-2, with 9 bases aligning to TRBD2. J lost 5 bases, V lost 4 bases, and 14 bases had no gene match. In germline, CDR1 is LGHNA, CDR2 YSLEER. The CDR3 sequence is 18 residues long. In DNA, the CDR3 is TGCGCCAGCAGCCTTCTTCTAATAGGGACTAGCCCGACCGGGGAGCTGTTTTTT. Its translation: CASSLLLIGTSPTGELFF.

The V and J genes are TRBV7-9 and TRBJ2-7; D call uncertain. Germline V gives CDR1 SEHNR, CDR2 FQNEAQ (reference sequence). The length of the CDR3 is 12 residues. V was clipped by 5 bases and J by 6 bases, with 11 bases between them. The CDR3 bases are TGTGCCAGCAGCCCAGGTTGGCTCGAGCAGTACTTC. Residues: CASSPGWLEQYF.

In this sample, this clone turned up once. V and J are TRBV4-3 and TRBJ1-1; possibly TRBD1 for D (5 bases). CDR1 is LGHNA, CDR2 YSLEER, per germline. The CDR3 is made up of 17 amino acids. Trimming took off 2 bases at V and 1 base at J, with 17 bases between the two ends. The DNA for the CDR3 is TGCGCCAGCAGCCAATCCCTTATTCAGGGAAGGAACACTGAAGCTTTCTTT. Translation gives CASSQSLIQGRNTEAFF.

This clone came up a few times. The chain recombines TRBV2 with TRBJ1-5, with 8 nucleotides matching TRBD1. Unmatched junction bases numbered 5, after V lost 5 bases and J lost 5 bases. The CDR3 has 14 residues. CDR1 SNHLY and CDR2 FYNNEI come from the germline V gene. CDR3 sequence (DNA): TGTGCCAGCAGTCCGGACAGGGCGTATCAGCCCCAGCATTTT. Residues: CASSPDRAYQPQHF.

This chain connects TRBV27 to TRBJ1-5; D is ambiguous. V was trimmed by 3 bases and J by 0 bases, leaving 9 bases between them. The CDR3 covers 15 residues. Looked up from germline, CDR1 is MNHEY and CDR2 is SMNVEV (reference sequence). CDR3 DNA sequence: TGTGCCAGCAGTTTTCGAGGGTATAGCAATCAGCCCCAGCATTTT. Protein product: CASSFRGYSNQPQHF.

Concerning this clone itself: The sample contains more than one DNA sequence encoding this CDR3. CDR3 nucleotide sequence: TGTGCCAGCAGTTTTGTGGGAGACAATGAGCAGTTCTTC. Encoded protein: CASSFVGDNEQFF. The genes are TRBV27 and TRBJ2-1; TRBD2 is a possible D gene (5 bases). Per the germline V gene, CDR1 is MNHEY and CDR2 is SMNVEV (reference sequence). The CDR3 is 13 residues long. V gave up 3 bases and J gave up 5 bases, with 8 bases separating them.

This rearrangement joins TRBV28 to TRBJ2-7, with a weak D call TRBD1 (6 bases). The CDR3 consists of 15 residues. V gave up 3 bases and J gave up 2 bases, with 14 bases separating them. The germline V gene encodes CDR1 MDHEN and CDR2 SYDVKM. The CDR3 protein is CASSFPDSPTYEQYF. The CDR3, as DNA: TGTGCCAGCAGTTTTCCGGACAGTCCGACCTACGAGCAGTACTTC.

CDR3 amino acids: CASSTHTLTGPGNTIYF. As DNA, the CDR3 is TGCGCCAGCAGCACCCATACATTAACAGGGCCCGGAAACACCATATATTTT. The chain has TRBV5-1 and TRBJ1-3; tentative D call: TRBD1 (6 bases). The CDR3 runs to 17 residues. Germline CDR1 is SGHRS and CDR2 is YFSETQ. Trimming took off 4 bases at V and 4 bases at J, with 21 bases between the two ends.

DNA for the CDR3: TGTGCCAGCAGCTTAGCGCCCAGCAGCGGTGAGACCCAGTACTTC. Translating it yields CASSLAPSSGETQYF. The genes are TRBV7-9 and TRBJ2-5; perhaps TRBD2 as D (5 bases). This CDR3 region has 15 residues. Trimming cost V 0 bases and J 5 bases, with 13 bases left between them. Germline values: CDR1 SEHNR, CDR2 FQNEAQ (reference sequence).

The CDR3 region has the DNA TGTGCCAGCAGTCCAGGCAACGGGGGCTACACCTTC. Translating it yields CASSPGNGGYTF. The rearrangement joins TRBV27 to TRBJ1-2; D uncertain. Trimming left V 5 bases short and J 8 bases short, with 12 bases between. This CDR3 contains 12 residues. Germline CDR1 MNHEY, CDR2 SMNVEV (reference sequence).

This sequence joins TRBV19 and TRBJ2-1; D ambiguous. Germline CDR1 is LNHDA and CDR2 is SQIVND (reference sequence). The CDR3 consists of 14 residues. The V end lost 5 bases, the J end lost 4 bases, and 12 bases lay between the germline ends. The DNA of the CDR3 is TGTGCCAGTAGTTGGGCAGACTCATACAATGAGCAGTTCTTC. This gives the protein CASSWADSYNEQFF.

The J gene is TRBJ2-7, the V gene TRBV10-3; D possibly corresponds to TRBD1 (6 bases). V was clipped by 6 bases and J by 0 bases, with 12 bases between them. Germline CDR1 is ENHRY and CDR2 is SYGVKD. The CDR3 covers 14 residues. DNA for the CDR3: TGTGCCATCAGACAGGGAAAAAGCTCCTACGAGCAGTACTTC. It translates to CAIRQGKSSYEQYF.

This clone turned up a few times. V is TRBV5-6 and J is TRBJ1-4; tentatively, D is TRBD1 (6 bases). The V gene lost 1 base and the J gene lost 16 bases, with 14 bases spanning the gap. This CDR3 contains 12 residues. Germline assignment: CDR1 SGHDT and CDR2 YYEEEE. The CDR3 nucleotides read TGTGCCAGCAGCTTGCGGGGCCAGGGGAAGTTTTTT. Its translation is CASSLRGQGKFF.

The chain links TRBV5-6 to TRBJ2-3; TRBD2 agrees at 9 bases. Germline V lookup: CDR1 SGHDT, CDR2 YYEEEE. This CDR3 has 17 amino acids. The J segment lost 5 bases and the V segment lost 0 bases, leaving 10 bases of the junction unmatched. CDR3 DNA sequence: TGTGCCAGCAGCTTGGCCGGGGTAGCGGGAGTGAGAGATACGCAGTATTTT. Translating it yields CASSLAGVAGVRDTQYF.

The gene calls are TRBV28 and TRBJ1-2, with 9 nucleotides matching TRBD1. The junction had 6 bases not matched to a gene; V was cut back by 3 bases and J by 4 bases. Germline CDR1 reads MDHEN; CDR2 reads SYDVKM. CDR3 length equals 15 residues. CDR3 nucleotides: TGTGCCAGCAGTTTGACAGGGGGGACTTTCTATGGCTACACCTTC. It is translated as CASSLTGGTFYGYTF.

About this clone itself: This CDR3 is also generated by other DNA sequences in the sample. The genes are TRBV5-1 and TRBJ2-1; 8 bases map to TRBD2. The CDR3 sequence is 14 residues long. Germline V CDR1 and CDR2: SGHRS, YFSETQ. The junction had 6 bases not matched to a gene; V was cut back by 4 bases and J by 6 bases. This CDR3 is CASSPGLALNEQFF. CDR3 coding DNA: TGCGCCAGCAGCCCCGGACTAGCCCTCAATGAGCAGTTCTTC.

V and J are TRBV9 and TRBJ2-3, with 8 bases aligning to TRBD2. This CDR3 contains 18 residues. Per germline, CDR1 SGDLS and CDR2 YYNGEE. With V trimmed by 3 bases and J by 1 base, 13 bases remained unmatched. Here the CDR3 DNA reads TGTGCCAGCAGCGCTGGCGGGCGGGAGGCCTCTGGCACAGATACGCAGTATTTT. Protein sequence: CASSAGGREASGTDTQYF.

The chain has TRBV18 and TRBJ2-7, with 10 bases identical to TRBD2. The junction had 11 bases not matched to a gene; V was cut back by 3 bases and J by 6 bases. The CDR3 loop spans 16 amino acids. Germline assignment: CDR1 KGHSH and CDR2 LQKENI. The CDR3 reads CASSPRIRTSGPEQYF. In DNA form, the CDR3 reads TGTGCCAGCTCACCCCGAATTAGGACTAGCGGACCCGAGCAGTACTTC.

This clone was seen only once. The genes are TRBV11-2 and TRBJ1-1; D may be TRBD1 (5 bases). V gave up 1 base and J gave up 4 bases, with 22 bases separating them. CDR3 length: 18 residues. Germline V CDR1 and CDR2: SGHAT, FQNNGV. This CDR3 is CASSLGQTIQIRGTEAFF. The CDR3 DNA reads TGTGCCAGCAGCTTAGGACAGACGATCCAAATCCGAGGCACTGAAGCTTTCTTT.

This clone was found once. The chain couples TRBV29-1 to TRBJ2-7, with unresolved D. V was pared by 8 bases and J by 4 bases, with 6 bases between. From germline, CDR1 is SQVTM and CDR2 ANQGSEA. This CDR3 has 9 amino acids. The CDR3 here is CSPYYEQYF. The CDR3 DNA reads TGCAGCCCATATTACGAGCAGTACTTC.

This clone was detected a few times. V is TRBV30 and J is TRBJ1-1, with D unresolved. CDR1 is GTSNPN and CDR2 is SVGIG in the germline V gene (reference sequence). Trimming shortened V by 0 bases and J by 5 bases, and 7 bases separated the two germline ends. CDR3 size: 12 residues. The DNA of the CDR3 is TGTGCCTGGAGTGTACGAGAAACTGAAGCTTTCTTT. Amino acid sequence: CAWSVRETEAFF.

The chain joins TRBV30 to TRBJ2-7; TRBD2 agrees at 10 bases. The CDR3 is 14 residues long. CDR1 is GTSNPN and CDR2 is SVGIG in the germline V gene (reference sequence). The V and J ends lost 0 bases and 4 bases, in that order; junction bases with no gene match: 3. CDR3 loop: CAWSVLSGRYEQYF. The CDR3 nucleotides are TGTGCCTGGAGTGTACTTAGCGGGAGGTACGAGCAGTACTTC.

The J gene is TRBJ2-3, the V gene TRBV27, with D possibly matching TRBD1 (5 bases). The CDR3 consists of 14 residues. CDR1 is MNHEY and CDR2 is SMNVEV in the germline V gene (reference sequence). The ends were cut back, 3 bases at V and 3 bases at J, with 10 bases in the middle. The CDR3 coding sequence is TGTGCCAGCAGTTTCAGGGTTCCGACAGATACGCAGTATTTT. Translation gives CASSFRVPTDTQYF.

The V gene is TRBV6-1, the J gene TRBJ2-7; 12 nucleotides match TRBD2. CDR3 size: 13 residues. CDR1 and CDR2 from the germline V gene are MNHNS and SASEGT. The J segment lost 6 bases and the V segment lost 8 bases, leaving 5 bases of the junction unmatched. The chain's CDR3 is CASASGRAPEQYF. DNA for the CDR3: TGTGCCAGCGCTAGCGGGAGGGCCCCCGAGCAGTACTTC.

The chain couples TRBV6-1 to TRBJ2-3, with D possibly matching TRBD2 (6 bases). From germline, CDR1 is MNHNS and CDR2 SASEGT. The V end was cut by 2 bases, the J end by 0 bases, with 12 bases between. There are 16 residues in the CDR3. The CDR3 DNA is TGTGCCAGCAGTGAACTTGCGGGACCTAGCACAGATACGCAGTATTTT. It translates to CASSELAGPSTDTQYF.

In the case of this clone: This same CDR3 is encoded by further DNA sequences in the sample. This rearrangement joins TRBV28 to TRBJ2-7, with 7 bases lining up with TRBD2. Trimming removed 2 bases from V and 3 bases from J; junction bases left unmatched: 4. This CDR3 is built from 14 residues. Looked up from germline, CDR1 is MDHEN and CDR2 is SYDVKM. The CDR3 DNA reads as TGTGCCAGCAGTTTACCTCGGGGGGACTACGAGCAGTACTTC. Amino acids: CASSLPRGDYEQYF.

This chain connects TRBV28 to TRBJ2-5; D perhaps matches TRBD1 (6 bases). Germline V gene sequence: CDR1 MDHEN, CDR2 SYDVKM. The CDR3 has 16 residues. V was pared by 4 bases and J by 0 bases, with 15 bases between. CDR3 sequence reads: CASSSPDRIYQETQYF. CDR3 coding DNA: TGTGCCAGCAGTTCACCCGACAGGATCTACCAAGAGACCCAGTACTTC. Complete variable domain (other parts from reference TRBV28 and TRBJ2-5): DVKVTQSSRYLVKRTGEKVFLECVQDMDHENMFWYRQDPGLGLRLIYFSYDVKMKEKGDIPEGYSVSREKKERFSLILESASTNQTSMYLCASSSPDRIYQETQYFGPGTRLLVL.

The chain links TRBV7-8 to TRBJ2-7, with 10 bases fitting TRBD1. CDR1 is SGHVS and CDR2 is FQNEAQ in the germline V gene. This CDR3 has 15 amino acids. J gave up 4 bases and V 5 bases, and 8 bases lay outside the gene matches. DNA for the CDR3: TGTGCCAGCAGCCACGGACAGGGGGAGTCGTACGAGCAGTACTTC. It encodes CASSHGQGESYEQYF.

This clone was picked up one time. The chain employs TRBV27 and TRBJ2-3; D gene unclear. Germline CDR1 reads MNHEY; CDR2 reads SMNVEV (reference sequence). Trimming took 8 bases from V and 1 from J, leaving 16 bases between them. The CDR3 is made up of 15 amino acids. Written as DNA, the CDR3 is TGTGCCAGCTCCAATCTTCAACGCGGCACAGATACGCAGTATTTT. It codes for CASSNLQRGTDTQYF.

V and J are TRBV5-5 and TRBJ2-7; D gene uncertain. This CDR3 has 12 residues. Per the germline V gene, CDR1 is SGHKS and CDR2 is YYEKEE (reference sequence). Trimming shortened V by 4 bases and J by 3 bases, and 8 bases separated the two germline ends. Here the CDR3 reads CASSIQFYEQYF. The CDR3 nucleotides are TGTGCCAGCAGCATCCAGTTCTACGAGCAGTACTTC.

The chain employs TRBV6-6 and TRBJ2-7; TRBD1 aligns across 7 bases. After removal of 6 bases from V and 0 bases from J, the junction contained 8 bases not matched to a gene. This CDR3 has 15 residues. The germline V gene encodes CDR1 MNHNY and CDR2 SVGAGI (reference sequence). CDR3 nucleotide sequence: TGTGCCAGCAGGCCGGGACAGATTGTCTCCTACGAGCAGTACTTC. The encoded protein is CASRPGQIVSYEQYF.